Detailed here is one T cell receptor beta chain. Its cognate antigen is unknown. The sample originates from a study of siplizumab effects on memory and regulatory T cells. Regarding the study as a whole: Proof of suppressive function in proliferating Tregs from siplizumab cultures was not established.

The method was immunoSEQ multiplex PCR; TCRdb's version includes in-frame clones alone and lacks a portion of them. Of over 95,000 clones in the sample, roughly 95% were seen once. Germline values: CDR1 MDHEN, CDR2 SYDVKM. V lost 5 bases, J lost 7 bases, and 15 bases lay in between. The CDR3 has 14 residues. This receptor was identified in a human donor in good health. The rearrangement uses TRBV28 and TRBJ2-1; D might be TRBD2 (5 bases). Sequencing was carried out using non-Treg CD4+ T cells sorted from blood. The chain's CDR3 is CASSPLTGNNEQFF. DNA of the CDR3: TGTGCCAGCAGTCCGCTAACGGGAAATAATGAGCAGTTCTTC.